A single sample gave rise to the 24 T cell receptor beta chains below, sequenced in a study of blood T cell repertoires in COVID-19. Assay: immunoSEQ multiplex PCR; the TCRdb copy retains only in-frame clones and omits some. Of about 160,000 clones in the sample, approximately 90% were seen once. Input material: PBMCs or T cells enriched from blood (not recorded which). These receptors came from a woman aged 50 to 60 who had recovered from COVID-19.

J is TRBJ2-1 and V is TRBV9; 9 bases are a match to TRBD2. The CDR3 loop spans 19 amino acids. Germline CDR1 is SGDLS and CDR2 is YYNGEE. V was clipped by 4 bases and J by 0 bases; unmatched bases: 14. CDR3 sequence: CASSRVAGDLEGSYNEQFF. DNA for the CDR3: TGTGCCAGCAGCCGAGTAGCGGGGGATTTGGAGGGCTCCTACAATGAGCAGTTCTTC.

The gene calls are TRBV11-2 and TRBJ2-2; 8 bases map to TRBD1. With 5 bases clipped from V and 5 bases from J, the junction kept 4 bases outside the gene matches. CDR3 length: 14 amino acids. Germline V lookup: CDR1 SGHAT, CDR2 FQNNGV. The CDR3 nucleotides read TGTGCCAGCAGCGCCCAGGGGGCAACCGGGGAGCTGTTTTTT. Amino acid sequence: CASSAQGATGELFF. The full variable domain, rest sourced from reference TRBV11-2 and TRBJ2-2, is EAGVAQSPRYKIIEKRQSVAFWCNPISGHATLYWYQQILGQGPKLLIQFQNNGVVDDSQLPKDRFSAERLKGVDSTLKIQPAKLEDSAVYLCASSAQGATGELFFGEGSRLTVL.

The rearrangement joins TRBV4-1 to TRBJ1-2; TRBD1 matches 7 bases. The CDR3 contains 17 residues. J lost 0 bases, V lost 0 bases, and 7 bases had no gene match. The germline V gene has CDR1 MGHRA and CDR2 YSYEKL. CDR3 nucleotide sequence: TGCGCCAGCAGCCAAGACTTCGGACAGGTTACTAACTATGGCTACACCTTC. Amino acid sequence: CASSQDFGQVTNYGYTF.

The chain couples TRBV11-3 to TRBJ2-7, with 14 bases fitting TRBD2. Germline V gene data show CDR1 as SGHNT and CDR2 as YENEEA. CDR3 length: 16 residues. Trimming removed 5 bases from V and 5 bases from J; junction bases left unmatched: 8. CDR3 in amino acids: CASSPGTSGGLNEQYF. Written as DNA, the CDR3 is TGTGCCAGCAGCCCGGGGACTAGCGGGGGTCTCAACGAGCAGTACTTC.

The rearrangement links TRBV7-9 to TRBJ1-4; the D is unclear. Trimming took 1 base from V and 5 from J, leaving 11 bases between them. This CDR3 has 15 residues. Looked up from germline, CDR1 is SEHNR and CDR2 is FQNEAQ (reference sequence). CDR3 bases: TGTGCCAGCAGCTTAGGTGGGAGTGGGAATGAAAAACTGTTTTTT. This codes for CASSLGGSGNEKLFF.

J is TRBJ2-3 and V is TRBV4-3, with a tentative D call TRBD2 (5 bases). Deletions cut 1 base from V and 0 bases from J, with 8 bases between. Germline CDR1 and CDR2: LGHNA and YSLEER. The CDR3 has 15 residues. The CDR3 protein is CASSQAWTSTDTQYF. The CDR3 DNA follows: TGCGCCAGCAGCCAAGCGTGGACTAGCACAGATACGCAGTATTTT.

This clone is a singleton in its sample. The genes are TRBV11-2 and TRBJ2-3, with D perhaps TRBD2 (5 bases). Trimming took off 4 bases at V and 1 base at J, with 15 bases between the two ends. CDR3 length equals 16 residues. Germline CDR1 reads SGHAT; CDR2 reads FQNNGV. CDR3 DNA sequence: TGTGCCAGCAGCTACCCCACCGGGCGGGGCACAGATACGCAGTATTTT. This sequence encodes CASSYPTGRGTDTQYF. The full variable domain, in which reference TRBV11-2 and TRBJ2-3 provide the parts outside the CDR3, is EAGVAQSPRYKIIEKRQSVAFWCNPISGHATLYWYQQILGQGPKLLIQFQNNGVVDDSQLPKDRFSAERLKGVDSTLKIQPAKLEDSAVYLCASSYPTGRGTDTQYFGPGTRLTVL.

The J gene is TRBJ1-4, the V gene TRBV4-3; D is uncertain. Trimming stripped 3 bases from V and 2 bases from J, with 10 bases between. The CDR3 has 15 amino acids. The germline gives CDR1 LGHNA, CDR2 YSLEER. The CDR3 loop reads CASSQSPGTNEKLFF. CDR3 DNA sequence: TGCGCCAGCAGCCAGTCCCCGGGTACTAATGAAAAACTGTTTTTT.

CDR3 DNA sequence: TGTGCCAGCAGTTACCCGGGTTCCCATTCACCCCTCCACTTT. Translating gives CASSYPGSHSPLHF. This chain connects TRBV6-5 to TRBJ1-6; D unresolved. Germline lookup yields CDR1 MNHEY and CDR2 SVGAGI. Trimming took 2 bases from V and 8 from J, leaving 10 bases between them. The CDR3 totals 14 residues.

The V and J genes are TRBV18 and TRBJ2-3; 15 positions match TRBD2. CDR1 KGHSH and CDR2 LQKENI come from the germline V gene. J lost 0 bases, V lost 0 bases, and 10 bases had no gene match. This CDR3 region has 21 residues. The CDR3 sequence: CASSPPDGTSGGISSTDTQYF. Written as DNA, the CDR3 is TGTGCCAGCTCACCACCGGACGGGACTAGCGGGGGGATTTCTAGCACAGATACGCAGTATTTT.

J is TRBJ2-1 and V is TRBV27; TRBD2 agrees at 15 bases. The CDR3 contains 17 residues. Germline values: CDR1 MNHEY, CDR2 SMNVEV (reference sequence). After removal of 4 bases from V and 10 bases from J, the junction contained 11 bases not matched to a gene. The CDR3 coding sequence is TGTGCCAGCAGTTCGGGACTAGCGGGGGGCGCCTTCGGAGAGCAGTTCTTC. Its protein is CASSSGLAGGAFGEQFF.

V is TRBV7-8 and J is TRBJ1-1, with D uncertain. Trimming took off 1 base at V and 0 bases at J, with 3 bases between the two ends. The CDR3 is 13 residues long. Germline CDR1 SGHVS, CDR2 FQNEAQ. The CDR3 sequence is CASSLGMNTEAFF. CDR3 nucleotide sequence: TGTGCCAGCAGCTTAGGTATGAACACTGAAGCTTTCTTT.

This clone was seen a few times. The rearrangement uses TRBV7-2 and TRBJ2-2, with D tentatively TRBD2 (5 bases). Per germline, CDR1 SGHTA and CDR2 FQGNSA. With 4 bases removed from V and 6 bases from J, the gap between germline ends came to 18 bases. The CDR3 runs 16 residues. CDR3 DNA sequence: TGTGCCAGCAGCTCGCGAGGAGGTTCCCCGTCCGGGGAGCTGTTTTTT. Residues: CASSSRGGSPSGELFF. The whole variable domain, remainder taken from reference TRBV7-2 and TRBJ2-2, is GAGVSQSPSNKVTEKGKDVELRCDPISGHTALYWYRQSLGQGLEFLIYFQGNSAPDKSGLPSDRFSAERTGGSVSTLTIQRTQQEDSAVYLCASSSRGGSPSGELFFGEGSRLTVL.

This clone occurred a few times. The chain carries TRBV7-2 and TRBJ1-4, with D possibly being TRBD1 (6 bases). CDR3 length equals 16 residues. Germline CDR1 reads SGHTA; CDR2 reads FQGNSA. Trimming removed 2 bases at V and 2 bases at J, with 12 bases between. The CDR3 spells CASSLSTGTTNEKLFF. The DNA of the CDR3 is TGTGCCAGCAGCTTAAGCACAGGGACCACTAATGAAAAACTGTTTTTT.

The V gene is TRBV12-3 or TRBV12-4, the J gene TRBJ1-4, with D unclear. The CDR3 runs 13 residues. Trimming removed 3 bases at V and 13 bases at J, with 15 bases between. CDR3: CASSFDSDWRLFF. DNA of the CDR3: TGTGCCAGCAGTTTCGACTCGGACTGGAGACTGTTTTTT.

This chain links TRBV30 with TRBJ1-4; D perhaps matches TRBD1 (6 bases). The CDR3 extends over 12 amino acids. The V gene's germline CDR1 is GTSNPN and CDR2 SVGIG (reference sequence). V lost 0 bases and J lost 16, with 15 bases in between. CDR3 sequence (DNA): TGTGCCTGGAGTGTAGGACAGCGTCGCGAGTTTTTT. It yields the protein CAWSVGQRREFF.

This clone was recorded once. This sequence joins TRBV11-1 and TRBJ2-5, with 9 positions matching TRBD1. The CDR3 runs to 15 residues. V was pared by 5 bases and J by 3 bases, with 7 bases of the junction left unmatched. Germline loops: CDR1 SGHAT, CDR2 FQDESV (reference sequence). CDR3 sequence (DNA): TGTGCCAGCAGCGCCCCGACAGGGGGTAAAGAGACCCAGTACTTC. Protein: CASSAPTGGKETQYF. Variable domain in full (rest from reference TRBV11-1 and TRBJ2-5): EAEVAQSPRYKITEKSQAVAFWCDPISGHATLYWYRQILGQGPELLVQFQDESVVDDSQLPKDRFSAERLKGVDSTLKIQPAELGDSAMYLCASSAPTGGKETQYFGPGTRLLVL.

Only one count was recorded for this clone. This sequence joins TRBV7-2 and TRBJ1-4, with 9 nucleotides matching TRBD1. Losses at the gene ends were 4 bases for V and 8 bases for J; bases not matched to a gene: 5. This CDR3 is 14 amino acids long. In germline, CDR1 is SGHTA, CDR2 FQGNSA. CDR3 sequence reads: CASSSGQGSEKLFF. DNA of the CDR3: TGTGCCAGCAGCTCTGGACAGGGGAGCGAAAAACTGTTTTTT.

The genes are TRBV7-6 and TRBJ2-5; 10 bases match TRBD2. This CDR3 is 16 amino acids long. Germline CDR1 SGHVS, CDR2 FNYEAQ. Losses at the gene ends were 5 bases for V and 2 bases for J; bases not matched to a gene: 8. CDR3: CASSDSGGRFQETQYF. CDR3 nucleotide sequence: TGTGCCAGCAGCGATAGCGGGGGGCGTTTTCAAGAGACCCAGTACTTC.

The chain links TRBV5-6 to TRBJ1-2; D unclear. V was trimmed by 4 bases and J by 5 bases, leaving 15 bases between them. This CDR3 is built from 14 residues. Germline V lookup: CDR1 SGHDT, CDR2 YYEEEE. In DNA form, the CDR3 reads TGTGCCAGCAGCGCCGGAGGCGGTCGGTATGGCTACACCTTC. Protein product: CASSAGGGRYGYTF.

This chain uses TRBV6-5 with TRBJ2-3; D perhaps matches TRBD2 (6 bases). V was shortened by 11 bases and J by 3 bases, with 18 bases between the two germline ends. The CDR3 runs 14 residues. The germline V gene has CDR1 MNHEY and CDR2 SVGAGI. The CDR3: CACRRGSYTDTQYF. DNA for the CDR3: TGTGCCTGCCGCCGGGGGAGTTATACAGATACGCAGTATTTT.

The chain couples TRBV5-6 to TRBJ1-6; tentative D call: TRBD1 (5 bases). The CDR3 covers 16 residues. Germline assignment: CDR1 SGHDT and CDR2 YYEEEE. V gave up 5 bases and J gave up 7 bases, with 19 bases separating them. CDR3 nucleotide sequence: TGTGCCAGCAGACCCCTCGCCCCCGGGGGGAATTCACCCCTCCACTTT. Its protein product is CASRPLAPGGNSPLHF.

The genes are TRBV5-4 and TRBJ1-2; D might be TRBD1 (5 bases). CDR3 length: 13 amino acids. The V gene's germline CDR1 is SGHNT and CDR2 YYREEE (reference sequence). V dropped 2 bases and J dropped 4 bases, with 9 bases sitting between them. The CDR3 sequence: CASSLDSIYGYTF. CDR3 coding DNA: TGTGCCAGCAGCTTAGACAGTATCTATGGCTACACCTTC.

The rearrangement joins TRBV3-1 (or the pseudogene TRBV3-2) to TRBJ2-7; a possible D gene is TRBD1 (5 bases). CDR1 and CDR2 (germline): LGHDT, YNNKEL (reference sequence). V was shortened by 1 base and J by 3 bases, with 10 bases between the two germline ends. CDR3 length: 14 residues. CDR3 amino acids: CASSQAGFRYEQYF. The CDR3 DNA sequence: TGTGCCAGCAGCCAAGCAGGGTTTCGCTACGAGCAGTACTTC.